This T cell receptor (beta chain) emerged from a study of control samples from healthy donors and cancer patients. Data came from immunoSEQ multiplex PCR; TCRdb stores just in-frame clones and leaves some out. The repertoire includes 130,000 to 150,000 clones, more than 90% of them detected once, and about 3% sits in the top ten. V gave up 3 bases and J gave up 5 bases, with 9 bases separating them. CDR3 length: 13 residues. Germline V lookup: CDR1 SGDLS, CDR2 YYNGEE. Source material: blood. J is TRBJ2-1 and V is TRBV9; possibly TRBD1 or TRBD2 for D (6 bases each). The receptor was derived from a man in his thirties or forties in good health. The CDR3 is CASSGGAHNEQFF. The CDR3, as DNA: TGTGCCAGCAGCGGGGGGGCGCACAATGAGCAGTTCTTC.